This T cell receptor (beta chain) stems from a study of blood T cell repertoires in COVID-19. As for the study in general: Acute and convalescent COVID-19 specimens originated in the United States, Italy and Spain. In each case, the material was cDNA or gDNA derived from T cells, B-cell-depleted T cells, or PBMCs.

Per the original data handling: Nucleated cell number was recorded as an estimate derived from reference gene primer amplification. Clones were sequenced by immunoSEQ multiplex PCR, and TCRdb holds only the in-frame ones, with some missing. D and trimming were read from the DNA, whereas the V and J calls and clone size are those reported in that table. The table shows about 70,000 clones, with approximately 78% occurring only once. The V and J ends lost 10 bases and 0 bases respectively, with 13 bases between them. The CDR3 loop spans 15 amino acids. Germline V lookup: CDR1 LNHDA, CDR2 SQIVND (reference sequence).

Material: peripheral blood. The clonotype was recovered from a human donor in a cohort sampled during active COVID-19. The rearrangement uses TRBV19 and TRBJ2-6, with unresolved D. CDR3 coding DNA: TGTGCCACCCGAACCCTGGCCTCTGGGGCCAACGTCCTGACTTTC. Translating gives CATRTLASGANVLTF.